The T cell receptor beta chain described here comes from a study of shared clonotypes between healthy human individuals. Germline trimming cut 7 bases from V and 5 bases from J; bases unmatched to any gene: 5. Per the germline V gene, CDR1 is MNHEY and CDR2 is SMNVEV (reference sequence). CDR3 length: 15 amino acids. Clones were read by immunoSEQ multiplex PCR, and TCRdb kept only the in-frame ones, dropping some. The data contain 2,500,000 or so clones, approximately 90% of them singletons. The receptor's source is a young man in good health. Source material: naive CD4+ T cells sorted from blood. The subset denotes: CD45RA+ positively selected. V gene TRBV27 combines with J gene TRBJ2-1; 13 nucleotides line up with TRBD2. CDR3 protein: CASNPTSGRHNEQFF. The CDR3 DNA reads TGTGCCAGCAATCCGACTAGCGGGAGGCACAATGAGCAGTTCTTC.